These T cell receptor beta chains were read from a single sample in a study of shared clonotypes between healthy human individuals. Produced via immunoSEQ multiplex PCR; TCRdb's table is partial and in-frame only. There are millions of clones in the sample; about 94% occur only once, and roughly 1% lies in the top ten. The sequencing sample was made of naive CD8+ T cells sorted from blood. These receptor sequences come from a man younger than 35 in good health. The CDR3 runs from the conserved cysteine through the conserved F or W. The D gene is left open where the match is weak. Clone size is given for some rows only: seen once, a few or many times, or a class if the clone is expanded.

J: TRBJ1-1; D: -; V: TRBV28; size: once; DNA: TGTGCCAGCAGTTCTCCGGGACACGAAGCTTTCTTT; CDR3: CASSSPGHEAFF
J: TRBJ1-1; D: -; V: TRBV6-1; size: -; DNA: TGTGCCAGCAGGGGCGGGGACAAGAACACTGAAGCTTTCTTT; CDR3: CASRGGDKNTEAFF
J: TRBJ2-1; D: -; V: TRBV6-9; size: once; DNA: TGTGCCACCGATTCAATAGGGGAGTACAATGAGCAGTTCTTC; CDR3: CATDSIGEYNEQFF
J: TRBJ1-4; D: -; V: TRBV21-1; size: -; DNA: TGTGCCAGCAGCTCCCTATCCCACAGGGGGGGTCTTGTGAAACTGTTTTTT; CDR3: CASSSLSHRGGLVKLFF
J: TRBJ2-6; D: -; V: TRBV13; size: -; DNA: TGTGCCAGCAGCTTAGCGGCAGGGTTGTTCTCTGGGGCCAACGTCCTGACTTTC; CDR3: CASSLAAGLFSGANVLTF
J: TRBJ1-1; D: -; V: TRBV19; size: -; DNA: TGTGCCAGTAGTATAGACGGTAACACTGAAGCTTTCTTT; CDR3: CASSIDGNTEAFF
J: TRBJ1-1; D: -; V: TRBV7-2; size: -; DNA: TGTGCCAGCAGCTTACACATAATGAACACTGAAGCTTTCTTT; CDR3: CASSLHIMNTEAFF
J: TRBJ1-2; D: -; V: TRBV6-5; size: -; DNA: TGTGCCAGCAGTTACTCGCTTGACAGTGGCGGCTACACCTTC; CDR3: CASSYSLDSGGYTF
J: TRBJ2-7; D: TRBD1; V: TRBV7-9; size: -; DNA: TGTGCCAGCAGTCGAGGACAGGGCTACGAGCAGTACTTC; CDR3: CASSRGQGYEQYF
J: TRBJ2-2; D: -; V: TRBV19; size: -; DNA: TGTGCCAGTCATCAGGGCTTCGGGCTCACTACCGGGGAGCTGTTTTTT; CDR3: CASHQGFGLTTGELFF
J: TRBJ1-2; D: TRBD1; V: TRBV5-6; size: -; DNA: TGTGCCAGCAGCCGGGACAGAGTGCTCTATGGCTACACCTTC; CDR3: CASSRDRVLYGYTF
J: TRBJ2-5; D: -; V: TRBV4-1; size: -; DNA: TGCGCCAGCAGCCAAGTGGGGGGCCGGGAGACCCAGTACTTC; CDR3: CASSQVGGRETQYF
J: TRBJ2-1; D: TRBD2; V: TRBV4-3; size: -; DNA: TGCGCCAGCAGCCCACTAGCGGGAGCCAGCAATGAGCAGTTCTTC; CDR3: CASSPLAGASNEQFF
J: TRBJ2-7; D: -; V: TRBV5-6; size: once; DNA: TGTGCCAGCAGCTTGGAGGGCGGCGTATACGAGCAGTACTTC; CDR3: CASSLEGGVYEQYF
J: TRBJ1-2; D: -; V: TRBV14; size: -; DNA: TGTGCCAGCAGCCAAGACAATCCAGGGATCTATGGCTACACCTTC; CDR3: CASSQDNPGIYGYTF
J: TRBJ1-2; D: -; V: TRBV27; size: -; DNA: TGTGCCAGCAGTTTAGGGGACGGGGACTTCTATGGCTACACCTTC; CDR3: CASSLGDGDFYGYTF
J: TRBJ1-5; D: -; V: TRBV6-6; size: -; DNA: TGTGCCAGCAGTTACGTCGGAAGGGGCAATCAGCCCCAGCATTTT; CDR3: CASSYVGRGNQPQHF
J: TRBJ2-3; D: -; V: TRBV11-2; size: -; DNA: TGTGCCAGCAGCTCCCAGGGCCTGGATACGCAGTATTTT; CDR3: CASSSQGLDTQYF
J: TRBJ1-2; D: -; V: TRBV19; size: once; DNA: TGTGCCAGTAGTATAGGCGGTCCGGTGAGCTACACCTTC; CDR3: CASSIGGPVSYTF
J: TRBJ1-5; D: -; V: TRBV15; size: -; DNA: TGTGCCACCAGCACCTACACCACCGAACAGCCCCAGCATTTT; CDR3: CATSTYTTEQPQHF
J: TRBJ2-3; D: TRBD2; V: TRBV13; size: -; DNA: TGTGCCAGCAGCCATTGGGCGGGGGGAACAGATACGCAGTATTTT; CDR3: CASSHWAGGTDTQYF
J: TRBJ1-2; D: TRBD1; V: TRBV28; size: once; DNA: TGTGCCAGCAGTCTGGACAGGGTCGTCAGCTATGGCTACACCTTC; CDR3: CASSLDRVVSYGYTF
J: TRBJ2-7; D: TRBD1; V: TRBV6-5; size: -; DNA: TGTGCCAGCAGACCCGGACAGGGGCTATCGGGGGAGCAGTACTTC; CDR3: CASRPGQGLSGEQYF
J: TRBJ2-1; D: TRBD2; V: TRBV9; size: -; DNA: TGTGCCAGCAGCACACAACGCGGGGGTAACAATGAGCAGTTCTTC; CDR3: CASSTQRGGNNEQFF
J: TRBJ2-2; D: TRBD2; V: TRBV7-8; size: -; DNA: TGTGCCAGCAGCTTAGTATTAGCGGGAAACACCGGGGAGCTGTTTTTT; CDR3: CASSLVLAGNTGELFF
J: TRBJ1-2; D: -; V: TRBV29-1; size: -; DNA: TGCAGCGTATTCGGGGGCGCGGACTATGGCTACACCTTC; CDR3: CSVFGGADYGYTF
J: TRBJ2-1; D: TRBD1; V: TRBV2; size: once; DNA: TGTGCCAGCAGTGAAGGGTTGATACACCTGGGGACAGATGAGCAGTTCTTC; CDR3: CASSEGLIHLGTDEQFF
J: TRBJ1-6; D: -; V: TRBV6-6; size: -; DNA: TGTGCCAGCAGTTCCCTCCTGGATTCACCCCTCCACTTT; CDR3: CASSSLLDSPLHF
J: TRBJ1-5; D: -; V: TRBV19; size: -; DNA: TGTGCCAGTAGTAATGGCTACTATCAGCCCCAGCATTTT; CDR3: CASSNGYYQPQHF
J: TRBJ2-1; D: -; V: TRBV7-2; size: -; DNA: TGTGCCAGCAGCTTAGGCTGGAGTAGCCCCTACAATGAGCAGTTCTTC; CDR3: CASSLGWSSPYNEQFF
J: TRBJ2-7; D: -; V: TRBV7-9; size: -; DNA: TGTGCCAGCAGCCAACCCGAGAGGCTTCCCCTGTCCTACGAGCAGTACTTC; CDR3: CASSQPERLPLSYEQYF